This TCR beta chain emerged from a study of blood T cell repertoires in COVID-19. Study at large: The samples span acute and convalescent COVID-19 from the United States, Italy and Spain. Sources were T cells, B-cell-depleted T cells, or PBMCs; the material itself was cDNA or gDNA.

In the original analysis: Amplification from reference gene primers served as the basis for estimated nucleated cell counts. This table comes from immunoSEQ multiplex PCR, and its TCRdb copy is limited to in-frame clones, with some not included. V and J calls and clone size are given by that table; D and trimming were obtained from the DNA. Here the sample spans about 100,000 clones, roughly 87% being singletons. This CDR3 contains 14 residues. The V gene end was trimmed by 11 bases and the J gene end by 15 bases; junction bases not matched to a gene: 20. The germline gives CDR1 SNHLY, CDR2 FYNNEI. V gene TRBV2 combines with J gene TRBJ2-1, with 9 bases identical to TRBD2. Sequencing input: peripheral blood. This clonotype was sampled from a woman between 55 and 75 years old with acute or convalescent COVID-19. CDR3 in amino acids: CAGRGLREGPLWFF. In nucleotides, the CDR3 is TGTGCCGGGAGGGGACTGCGGGAGGGGCCCCTTTGGTTCTTC.